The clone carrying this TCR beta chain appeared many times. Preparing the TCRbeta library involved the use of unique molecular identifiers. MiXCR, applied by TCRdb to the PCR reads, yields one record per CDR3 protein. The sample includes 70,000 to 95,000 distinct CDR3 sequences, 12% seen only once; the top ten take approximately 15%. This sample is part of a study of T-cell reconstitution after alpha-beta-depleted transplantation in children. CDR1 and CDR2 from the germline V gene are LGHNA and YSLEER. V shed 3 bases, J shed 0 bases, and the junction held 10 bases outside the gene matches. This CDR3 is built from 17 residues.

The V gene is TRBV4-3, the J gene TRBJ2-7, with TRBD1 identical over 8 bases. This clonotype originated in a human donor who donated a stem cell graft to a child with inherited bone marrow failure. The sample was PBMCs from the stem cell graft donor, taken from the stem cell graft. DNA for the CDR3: TGCGCCAGCAGCCAGCCCACTCCAGGGGGCGACTCCTACGAGCAGTACTTC. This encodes CASSQPTPGGDSYEQYF.